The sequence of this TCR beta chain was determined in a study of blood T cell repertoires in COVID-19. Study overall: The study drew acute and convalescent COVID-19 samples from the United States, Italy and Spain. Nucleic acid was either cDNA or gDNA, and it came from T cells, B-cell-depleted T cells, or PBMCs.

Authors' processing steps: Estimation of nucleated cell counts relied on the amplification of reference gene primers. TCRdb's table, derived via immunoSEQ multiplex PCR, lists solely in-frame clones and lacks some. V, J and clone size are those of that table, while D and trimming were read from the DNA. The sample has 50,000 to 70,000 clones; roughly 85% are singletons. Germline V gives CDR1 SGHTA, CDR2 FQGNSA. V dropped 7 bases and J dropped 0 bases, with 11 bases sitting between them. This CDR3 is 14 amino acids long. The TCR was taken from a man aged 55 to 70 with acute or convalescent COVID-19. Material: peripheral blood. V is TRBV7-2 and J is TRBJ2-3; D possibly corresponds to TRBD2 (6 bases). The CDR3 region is CASIQTRSTDTQYF. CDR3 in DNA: TGTGCCAGCATTCAGACTAGGAGCACAGATACGCAGTATTTT.